The 9 T cell receptor beta chains listed next were all sequenced from one sample in a study of control samples from healthy donors and cancer patients (dated by TCRdb to the early 2020s). Library preparation employed the immunoSEQ multiplex PCR assay. In its TCRdb copy, this immuneACCESS table keeps in-frame sequences only and misses some clones. Where compared with another copy, unresolved V genes explain less than half of these, and the others have no known cause. Recorded for this sample are over 150,000 clones; roughly 90% of them occurred a single time. 1.2% to 1.5% of the sample belongs to the ten largest clones. Specimen: blood. Every receptor here comes from a woman between 50 and 59 years old in good health.

The chain joins TRBV3-1 (or the pseudogene TRBV3-2) to TRBJ1-1; D not resolved. V shed 0 bases and J shed 6 bases, with 8 bases lying between them. This CDR3 has 13 amino acids. In germline, CDR1 is LGHDT, CDR2 YNNKEL (reference sequence). The CDR3, as DNA: TGTGCCAGCAGCCAAGACGACTGGCCTGAAGCTTTCTTT. It encodes CASSQDDWPEAFF.

CDR3 residues: CAWTTGRVTYLYGYTF. CDR3 sequence (DNA): TGTGCCTGGACGACTGGACGCGTTACCTACCTCTATGGCTACACCTTC. The chain employs TRBV30 and TRBJ1-2; no clear D. This CDR3 spans 16 amino acids. The V gene lost 4 bases and the J gene lost 4 bases, with 22 bases spanning the gap. Germline-derived CDR1 and CDR2 are GTSNPN and SVGIG (reference sequence).

The chain joins TRBV2 to TRBJ2-1; 7 bases line up with TRBD1. V was clipped by 7 bases and J by 7 bases; unmatched bases: 10. CDR1 SNHLY and CDR2 FYNNEI come from the germline V gene. The CDR3 contains 14 residues. The DNA of the CDR3 is TGTGCCAGCAAAGGACAGGTGTTAGGTAATGAGCAGTTCTTC. Amino acid sequence: CASKGQVLGNEQFF.

The V gene is TRBV3-1 (or the pseudogene TRBV3-2), the J gene TRBJ1-4; D remains ambiguous. With 1 base removed from V and 5 bases from J, the gap between germline ends came to 8 bases. CDR3 length equals 14 residues. The germline CDR1 and CDR2 sequences are LGHDT and YNNKEL (reference sequence). Here the CDR3 reads CASSQAPGNEKLFF. CDR3 in DNA: TGTGCCAGCAGCCAAGCCCCAGGAAATGAAAAACTGTTTTTT.

J is TRBJ1-2 and V is TRBV2; D uncertain. Germline-derived CDR1 and CDR2 are SNHLY and FYNNEI. The V gene lost 11 bases and the J gene lost 4 bases, with 17 bases spanning the gap. This CDR3 is built from 13 residues. The CDR3, as DNA: TGTGCCTACCCCCATCGGGCAAGCTATGGCTACACCTTC. It yields the protein CAYPHRASYGYTF. The full variable domain, completed using reference TRBV2 and TRBJ1-2, is EPEVTQTPSHQVTQMGQEVILRCVPISNHLYFYWYRQILGQKVEFLVSFYNNEISEKSEIFDDQFSVERPDGSNFTLKIRSTKLEDSAMYFCAYPHRASYGYTFGSGTRLTVV.

The chain carries TRBV7-2 and TRBJ2-1; D might be TRBD2 (6 bases). The V and J ends lost 5 bases and 5 bases respectively, with 16 bases between them. Germline V gives CDR1 SGHTA, CDR2 FQGNSA. There are 15 residues in the CDR3. CDR3 bases: TGTGCCAGCAGCCAGACTAGGACGGTGAACAATGAGCAGTTCTTC. This sequence encodes CASSQTRTVNNEQFF. The variable domain in full, completed from reference TRBV7-2 and TRBJ2-1, reads GAGVSQSPSNKVTEKGKDVELRCDPISGHTALYWYRQSLGQGLEFLIYFQGNSAPDKSGLPSDRFSAERTGGSVSTLTIQRTQQEDSAVYLCASSQTRTVNNEQFFGPGTRLTVL.

The V and J genes are TRBV3-1 (or the pseudogene TRBV3-2) and TRBJ2-1; 10 bases are shared with TRBD2. The CDR3 loop spans 20 amino acids. J gave up 0 bases and V 1 base, and 12 bases lay outside the gene matches. Germline assignment: CDR1 LGHDT and CDR2 YNNKEL (reference sequence). This CDR3 reads CASSQAGVAGGPSSYNEQFF. The CDR3 nucleotides are TGTGCCAGCAGCCAAGCAGGGGTAGCGGGAGGACCGAGCTCCTACAATGAGCAGTTCTTC.

The rearrangement uses TRBV19 and TRBJ2-2; D is perhaps TRBD1 (5 bases). V lost 1 base and J 0 bases, leaving 15 bases between the germline ends. The CDR3 sequence is 18 residues long. Germline V lookup: CDR1 LNHDA, CDR2 SQIVND (reference sequence). The CDR3 DNA reads TGTGCCAGTAGTATAGCTCACATAGCAGGGCCGAACACCGGGGAGCTGTTTTTT. This sequence encodes CASSIAHIAGPNTGELFF.

A note on this clone: The conserved phenylalanine or tryptophan is not found at the CDR3 terminus, so this likely reflects a read error. The chain joins TRBV7-9 to TRBJ1-2; maybe TRBD1 (6 bases). The CDR3 runs 14 residues. With 5 bases removed from V and 3 bases from J, the gap between germline ends came to 13 bases. Germline loops: CDR1 SEHNR, CDR2 FQNEAQ (reference sequence). CDR3 loop: CASSLTGTDYGYTS. In DNA form, the CDR3 reads TGTGCCAGCAGCCTAACAGGGACGGACTATGGCTACACCTCC.